This T cell receptor beta chain was profiled in a study of T-cell memory formation after mild COVID-19. Turning to the study itself: For the most part, TCR clusters were specific to one donor.

This clonotype was counted between two and nine times. Using its own MiXCR run on the 5' RACE reads, TCRdb lists one record per CDR3 protein. The sample holds about 440,000 distinct CDR3 sequences, around 19% seen once. Trimming took 3 bases from V and 4 from J; bases not matched to a gene: 9. The CDR3 has 15 residues. The germline gives CDR1 SGHVS, CDR2 FNYEAQ. Sequenced sample: PBMCs or a T cell subset sorted from them (not recorded which). This sequence was found in an adult woman who had mild COVID-19 (a few samples of this study predate the infection). Cell type and time point are not known. This chain uses TRBV7-6 with TRBJ2-7; 7 bases fit TRBD1. CDR3 DNA sequence: TGTGCCAGCAGCTTTTCGGACACAGGGGCTTACGAGCAGTACTTC. Encoded protein: CASSFSDTGAYEQYF.